Each of the 23 T cell receptor beta chains below was sequenced from the same sample in a study of PD-L1 blockade in urothelial cancer. TCRdb's table, derived via immunoSEQ multiplex PCR, lists solely in-frame clones and lacks some. The sample includes 75,000 to 90,000 clones, about 80% of them seen just once. The sequencing here drew on PBMCs, taken around atezolizumab (anti-PD-L1) treatment. These receptors came from a man aged 65 to 79 with urothelial cancer.

The rearrangement uses TRBV7-6 and TRBJ2-1; D gene ambiguous. Trimming stripped 1 base from V and 1 base from J, with 14 bases between. CDR1 SGHVS and CDR2 FNYEAQ come from the germline V gene. This CDR3 spans 17 amino acids. The CDR3 spells CASSLEARVRSYNEQFF. The CDR3 nucleotides read TGTGCCAGCAGCTTAGAGGCTCGGGTAAGGTCCTACAATGAGCAGTTCTTC. The variable domain in full, with the rest retrieved from reference TRBV7-6 and TRBJ2-1, is GAGVSQSPRYKVTKRGQDVALRCDPISGHVSLYWYRQALGQGPEFLTYFNYEAQQDKSGLPNDRFSAERPEGSISTLTIQRTEQRDSAMYRCASSLEARVRSYNEQFFGPGTRLTVL.

The chain combines TRBV6-1 with TRBJ1-4; no definite D call. The CDR3 contains 13 residues. V lost 8 bases to trimming and J lost 3 bases, with 10 bases between them. Germline CDR1 is MNHNS and CDR2 is SASEGT. The chain's CDR3 is CASDGYSNEKLFF. The DNA of the CDR3 is TGTGCCAGCGACGGGTACTCTAATGAAAAACTGTTTTTT.

The V gene is TRBV9, the J gene TRBJ2-1, with 10 bases identical to TRBD2. V lost 0 bases, J lost 2 bases, and 5 bases stayed unmatched. The CDR3 sequence is 17 residues long. Germline V gene lookup returns CDR1 SGDLS and CDR2 YYNGEE. The CDR3 coding sequence is TGTGCCAGCAGCGTAGCTGGGACTAGCGCGCCCTACAATGAGCAGTTCTTC. As protein: CASSVAGTSAPYNEQFF.

Here the CDR3 DNA reads TGTGCCAGCAGTCCGGGACAGGGAGGGAGCACAGATACGCAGTATTTT. Its protein is CASSPGQGGSTDTQYF. The rearrangement uses TRBV11-3 and TRBJ2-3, with 9 nucleotides matching TRBD1. V dropped 6 bases and J dropped 0; count of bases not matched to a gene: 7. The germline V gene has CDR1 SGHNT and CDR2 YENEEA. CDR3 length: 16 residues.

This clone was seen repeatedly, ten times or more. CDR3: CASSYSRTWDTEAFF. CDR3 nucleotide sequence: TGTGCCAGCAGTTACTCGAGGACTTGGGACACTGAAGCTTTCTTT. The chain couples TRBV6-5 to TRBJ1-1, with D unclear. In germline, CDR1 is MNHEY, CDR2 SVGAGI. V dropped 0 bases and J dropped 3 bases, with 11 bases sitting between them. The CDR3 is 15 amino acids.

The chain uses TRBV27 and TRBJ2-2; D gene uncertain. CDR3 length: 12 amino acids. V lost 6 bases, J lost 4 bases, and 6 bases lay in between. Germline V lookup: CDR1 MNHEY, CDR2 SMNVEV (reference sequence). Written as DNA, the CDR3 is TGTGCCAGCAGCGGGTTCACCGGGGAGCTGTTTTTT. As protein: CASSGFTGELFF.

The chain recombines TRBV27 with TRBJ2-7; 11 bases match TRBD2. Germline values: CDR1 MNHEY, CDR2 SMNVEV (reference sequence). Trimming removed 2 bases from V and 6 bases from J; junction bases left unmatched: 9. This CDR3 spans 16 amino acids. The CDR3 sequence: CASSLRASGRWGEQYF. The CDR3 DNA follows: TGTGCCAGCAGTTTAAGGGCTAGCGGGAGGTGGGGCGAGCAGTACTTC.

This chain connects TRBV9 to TRBJ1-4, with D possibly matching TRBD1 (5 bases). The germline V and J ends were trimmed by 0 bases and 0 bases, with 9 bases remaining between them. The CDR3 contains 16 residues. Germline values: CDR1 SGDLS, CDR2 YYNGEE. The CDR3 loop reads CASSVEQVATNEKLFF. The DNA of the CDR3 is TGTGCCAGCAGCGTAGAACAGGTTGCAACTAATGAAAAACTGTTTTTT.

This chain joins TRBV29-1 and TRBJ1-2, with TRBD1 identical over 9 bases. Trimming at V came to 6 bases and at J to 8 bases, leaving 10 bases not matched to a gene. Germline V CDR1 and CDR2: SQVTM, ANQGSEA. The CDR3 is made up of 13 amino acids. The chain's CDR3 is CSVEGQGLGGYTF. The CDR3 DNA reads TGCAGCGTCGAGGGACAGGGCCTGGGGGGCTACACCTTC.

This clone was seen a single time. The V call is TRBV28, the J call TRBJ2-7; TRBD2 matches at 11 bases. CDR1 and CDR2 (germline): MDHEN, SYDVKM. The CDR3 runs to 13 residues. The V gene end was trimmed by 8 bases and the J gene end by 6 bases; junction bases not matched to a gene: 6. The CDR3 loop reads CASRTSGWGEQYF. The CDR3 DNA follows: TGTGCCAGCCGGACTAGCGGGTGGGGCGAGCAGTACTTC.

This chain connects TRBV10-3 to TRBJ2-7; 10 nucleotides match TRBD1. There are 12 residues in the CDR3. J gave up 5 bases and V 8 bases, and 3 bases lay outside the gene matches. Germline CDR1 ENHRY, CDR2 SYGVKD. CDR3 sequence (DNA): TGTGCCATCCGGGACAGGGGCGACGAGCAGTACTTC. Translated, it gives CAIRDRGDEQYF.

The chain recombines TRBV19 with TRBJ2-7, with 9 bases that match TRBD1. The V segment lost 10 bases and the J segment 3 bases; nucleotides outside the gene matches: 4. The CDR3 consists of 12 residues. Germline CDR1 is LNHDA and CDR2 is SQIVND (reference sequence). The CDR3 DNA is TGTGCCACGGGGACAGGGAACTACGAGCAGTACTTC. Protein: CATGTGNYEQYF.

V usage is TRBV6-6 and J usage is TRBJ2-5, with D maybe TRBD1 (5 bases). Trimming pared 5 bases from V and 5 bases from J, leaving 18 bases between. In germline, CDR1 is MNHNY, CDR2 SVGAGI (reference sequence). The CDR3 loop spans 15 amino acids. The CDR3 nucleotides read TGTGCCAGCAGTCCCCTAGGGGCTGATGGGGAGACCCAGTACTTC. As protein: CASSPLGADGETQYF.

The rearrangement links TRBV7-2 to TRBJ1-5; D ambiguous. Trimming took off 1 base at V and 7 bases at J, with 5 bases between the two ends. The V gene's germline CDR1 is SGHTA and CDR2 FQGNSA. This CDR3 contains 12 residues. For the CDR3, the DNA is TGTGCCAGCAGCTTAGGGCCGCAGCCCCAGCATTTT. This translates into CASSLGPQPQHF.

The gene calls are TRBV10-3 and TRBJ1-3, with D unclear. V was trimmed by 3 bases and J by 0 bases, leaving 12 bases between them. Germline CDR1 ENHRY, CDR2 SYGVKD. The CDR3 runs to 16 residues. The CDR3 region is CAISDRGLTSGNTIYF. In nucleotides, the CDR3 is TGTGCCATCAGTGACCGGGGTCTTACCTCTGGAAACACCATATATTTT.

This clone was counted only a few times. The chain is built from TRBV7-9 and TRBJ1-5; the D is unclear. CDR1 is SEHNR and CDR2 is FQNEAQ in the germline V gene (reference sequence). V lost 1 base, J lost 9 bases, and 7 bases lay in between. The CDR3 covers 12 residues. The DNA for the CDR3 is TGTGCCAGCAGCTTAGTACCGGGGCCCCAGCATTTT. Its translation: CASSLVPGPQHF.

The sample holds a few counts of this clone. J is TRBJ2-7 and V is TRBV5-6; 7 bases line up with TRBD1. CDR3 length: 12 residues. The ends lost 5 bases at V and 7 bases at J; junction bases unmatched: 6. From germline, CDR1 is SGHDT and CDR2 YYEEEE. As DNA, the CDR3 is TGTGCCAGCAGTTTTTCAGGGGGTGAGCAGTACTTC. Its protein product is CASSFSGGEQYF.

This clone was seen a single time. The chain links TRBV2 to TRBJ2-7; 10 bases fit TRBD2. V dropped 5 bases and J dropped 0; count of bases not matched to a gene: 4. The CDR3 sequence is 15 residues long. Germline values: CDR1 SNHLY, CDR2 FYNNEI. CDR3 sequence reads: CASSPLAGASYEQYF. The CDR3 DNA follows: TGTGCCAGCAGTCCTCTAGCGGGAGCCTCCTACGAGCAGTACTTC.

This clone was seen a handful of times. The gene calls are TRBV29-1 and TRBJ2-7; 10 bases line up with TRBD1. This CDR3 is 15 amino acids long. CDR1 SQVTM and CDR2 ANQGSEA come from the germline V gene. V lost 2 bases, J lost 2 bases, and 6 bases stayed unmatched. The CDR3 DNA is TGCAGCGTTGAATCGGGGACAGGGGTTACCTACGAGCAGTACTTC. Translated, it gives CSVESGTGVTYEQYF.

The chain has TRBV5-1 and TRBJ2-6; 7 bases fit TRBD2. Germline CDR1 SGHRS, CDR2 YFSETQ. This CDR3 comprises 13 residues. V lost 4 bases, J lost 8 bases, and 3 bases stayed unmatched. The CDR3 bases are TGCGCCAGCAGCCGGGAGGTTCCCAACGTCCTGACTTTC. This translates into CASSREVPNVLTF.

The chain uses TRBV4-3 and TRBJ2-1; the D gene is possibly TRBD2 (6 bases). From germline, CDR1 is LGHNA and CDR2 YSLEER. The germline V and J ends were trimmed by 4 bases and 0 bases, with 13 bases remaining between them. The CDR3 spans 16 residues. CDR3 sequence reads: CASSPTGGVSYNEQFF. DNA for the CDR3: TGCGCCAGCAGCCCAACGGGCGGGGTCTCCTACAATGAGCAGTTCTTC.

This clone was counted only a few times. CDR3 loop: CASSEDRNYGYTF. The CDR3, as DNA: TGTGCCAGCAGTGAGGACAGAAACTATGGCTACACCTTC. V gene TRBV6-1 combines with J gene TRBJ1-2; D may be TRBD1 (6 bases). Germline CDR1 is MNHNS and CDR2 is SASEGT. V was trimmed by 3 bases and J by 2 bases, leaving 7 bases between them. CDR3 size: 13 residues.

This sequence joins TRBV28 and TRBJ2-5; tentatively, D is TRBD1 (5 bases). The end of the DNA fits TRBJ2-7 better, so the J call may be wrong. The germline V gene encodes CDR1 MDHEN and CDR2 SYDVKM. The CDR3 extends over 14 amino acids. CDR3 coding DNA: TGTGCCAGCAGCTCGATCGGACACTCCTACGAGCAGTACTTC. Residues: CASSSIGHSYEQYF.